These 11 T cell receptor beta chains were all obtained from the same sample, sequenced in a study of PD-L1 blockade in urothelial cancer. Using immunoSEQ multiplex PCR, the repertoire was profiled, and TCRdb retains in-frame clones only, with some absent. Of under 60,000 clones listed, about 80% are singletons. Time point in this sample: pretreatment peripheral blood. This material consisted of PBMCs, taken around atezolizumab (anti-PD-L1) treatment. These TCRs come from a man between 70 and 80 years old with urothelial cancer.

The V gene is TRBV7-2, the J gene TRBJ2-1, with D perhaps matching TRBD2 (6 bases). The CDR3 is made up of 19 amino acids. V lost 0 bases and J 2 bases, leaving 20 bases between the germline ends. Germline loops: CDR1 SGHTA, CDR2 FQGNSA. The CDR3 region has the DNA TGTGCCAGCAGCTTAGCGGGTTGGTACGGGAGCGACGCCTACAATGAGCAGTTCTTC. It is translated as CASSLAGWYGSDAYNEQFF.

The rearrangement links TRBV5-4 to TRBJ2-2, with unresolved D. The CDR3 length is 15 residues. Germline CDR1 is SGHNT and CDR2 is YYREEE (reference sequence). V lost 0 bases and J lost 2, with 8 bases in between. The CDR3 sequence is CASSLAVGNTGELFF. CDR3 DNA: TGTGCCAGCAGCTTGGCCGTGGGCAACACCGGGGAGCTGTTTTTT.

This clone was seen more than once but under ten times. This chain joins TRBV7-9 and TRBJ1-2; D not certain. This CDR3 region has 12 residues. V lost 3 bases to trimming and J lost 2 bases, with 4 bases between them. The germline CDR1 and CDR2 sequences are SEHNR and FQNEAQ (reference sequence). Written as DNA, the CDR3 is TGTGCCAGCAGCTTGGGCAACTATGGCTACACCTTC. Its protein is CASSLGNYGYTF.

This clone turned up a few times. The chain links TRBV29-1 to TRBJ1-1; tentative D call: TRBD1 (5 bases). This CDR3 has 11 amino acids. The germline V gene encodes CDR1 SQVTM and CDR2 ANQGSEA. The V end lost 7 bases, the J end lost 6 bases, and 12 bases lay between the germline ends. The CDR3 DNA reads as TGCAGCGGACAGTTAGGCCCTGAAGCTTTCTTT. Its translation is CSGQLGPEAFF.

The genes are TRBV9 and TRBJ2-3; a possible D gene is TRBD1 (6 bases). Trimming removed 3 bases from V and 2 bases from J, with 10 bases in between. Germline V gene data show CDR1 as SGDLS and CDR2 as YYNGEE. The CDR3 runs 14 residues. CDR3 in amino acids: CASSAGHITDTQYF. The CDR3, as DNA: TGTGCCAGCAGCGCGGGACATATCACAGATACGCAGTATTTT. Full variable domain (remainder filled in from reference TRBV9 and TRBJ2-3): DSGVTQTPKHLITATGQRVTLRCSPRSGDLSVYWYQQSLDQGLQFLIQYYNGEERAKGNILERFSAQQFPDLHSELNLSSLELGDSALYFCASSAGHITDTQYFGPGTRLTVL.

This chain's CDR3 is CASSLSSGRAETQYF. The CDR3 nucleotides read TGCGCCAGCAGCTTGTCTAGCGGGAGAGCCGAGACCCAGTACTTC. The chain joins TRBV5-1 to TRBJ2-5; TRBD2 agrees at 10 bases. Germline-derived CDR1 and CDR2 are SGHRS and YFSETQ. This CDR3 spans 15 amino acids. After removal of 1 base from V and 5 bases from J, the junction contained 5 bases not matched to a gene. Together with reference TRBV5-1 and TRBJ2-5, the CDR3 gives the full variable domain: KAGVTQTPRYLIKTRGQQVTLSCSPISGHRSVSWYQQTPGQGLQFLFEYFSETQRNKGNFPGRFSGRQFSNSRSEMNVSTLELGDSALYLCASSLSSGRAETQYFGPGTRLLVL.

The J gene is TRBJ2-2, the V gene TRBV9; D perhaps matches TRBD2 (5 bases). Germline V gene sequence: CDR1 SGDLS, CDR2 YYNGEE. This CDR3 region has 15 residues. V shed 0 bases and J shed 7 bases, with 13 bases lying between them. The CDR3 DNA reads TGTGCCAGCAGCGTAGCGCCGAGGGCCAACGGGGAGCTGTTTTTT. Amino acid sequence: CASSVAPRANGELFF.

This clone was observed a single time. The chain has TRBV5-6 and TRBJ2-2; possible D gene TRBD1, 5 bases. CDR3 size: 14 residues. Per germline, CDR1 SGHDT and CDR2 YYEEEE. Trimming shortened V by 10 bases and J by 6 bases, and 19 bases separated the two germline ends. The CDR3, as DNA: TGTGCCGGGTCTCGGCAGGGCTCAGCCGGGGAGCTGTTTTTT. This encodes CAGSRQGSAGELFF.

This CDR3 reads CASSKTYSSGRGTEAFF. The CDR3 nucleotides read TGTGCCAGCAGCAAAACCTACTCATCAGGTCGGGGCACTGAAGCTTTCTTT. The chain joins TRBV7-8 to TRBJ1-1; D uncertain. From germline, CDR1 is SGHVS and CDR2 FQNEAQ. CDR3 length: 17 amino acids. The V end lost 5 bases, the J end lost 4 bases, and 23 bases lay between the germline ends.

This sequence joins TRBV9 and TRBJ1-5; 8 nucleotides line up with TRBD1. Germline CDR1 is SGDLS and CDR2 is YYNGEE. This CDR3 spans 16 amino acids. With 0 bases clipped from V and 4 bases from J, the junction kept 6 bases outside the gene matches. CDR3 region: CASSVVPGGMNQPQHF. The DNA for the CDR3 is TGTGCCAGCAGCGTAGTGCCAGGGGGCATGAATCAGCCCCAGCATTTT.

The V gene is TRBV19, the J gene TRBJ1-5; no clear D. The V gene lost 5 bases and the J gene lost 5 bases, with 10 bases spanning the gap. Germline lookup yields CDR1 LNHDA and CDR2 SQIVND (reference sequence). CDR3 length equals 13 residues. The CDR3, as DNA: TGTGCCAGTAGTGTGAGCCGGTATCAGCCCCAGCATTTT. Protein sequence: CASSVSRYQPQHF. Together with reference TRBV19 and TRBJ1-5, the CDR3 gives the full variable domain: DGGITQSPKYLFRKEGQNVTLSCEQNLNHDAMYWYRQDPGQGLRLIYYSQIVNDFQKGDIAEGYSVSREKKESFPLTVTSAQKNPTAFYLCASSVSRYQPQHFGDGTRLSIL.